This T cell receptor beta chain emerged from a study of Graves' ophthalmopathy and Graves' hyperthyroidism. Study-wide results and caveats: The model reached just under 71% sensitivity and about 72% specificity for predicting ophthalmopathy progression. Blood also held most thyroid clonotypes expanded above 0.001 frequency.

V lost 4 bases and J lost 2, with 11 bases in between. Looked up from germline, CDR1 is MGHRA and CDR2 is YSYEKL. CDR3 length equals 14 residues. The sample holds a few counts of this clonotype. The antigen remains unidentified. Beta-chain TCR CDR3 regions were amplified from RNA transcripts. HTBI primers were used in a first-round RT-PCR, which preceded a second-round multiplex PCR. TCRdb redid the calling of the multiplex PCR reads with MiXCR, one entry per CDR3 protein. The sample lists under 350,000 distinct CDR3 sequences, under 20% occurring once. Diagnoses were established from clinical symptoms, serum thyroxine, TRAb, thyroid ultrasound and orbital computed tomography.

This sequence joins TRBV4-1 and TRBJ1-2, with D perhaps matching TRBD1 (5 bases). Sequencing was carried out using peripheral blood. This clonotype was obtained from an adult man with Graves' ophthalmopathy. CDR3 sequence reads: CASSLGDENYGYTF. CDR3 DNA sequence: TGCGCCAGCAGCCTAGGGGATGAAAACTATGGCTACACCTTC.